The next 6 T cell receptor beta chains were all read from a single sample in a study of radiotherapy plus CTLA-4 blockade in lung cancer. Sequencing was performed with immunoSEQ multiplex PCR; in TCRdb, only in-frame clones are kept and a portion is missing. The sample has tens of thousands of clones; roughly 83% are singletons. This specimen was peripheral blood, taken from a patient treated with radiotherapy plus ipilimumab. The receptors derive from a human donor with non-small cell lung cancer who had a complete response to radiotherapy plus ipilimumab.

The chain recombines TRBV11-2 with TRBJ2-4; D is perhaps TRBD2 (6 bases). The CDR3 spans 14 residues. V was clipped by 1 base and J by 11 bases, with 15 bases between them. Germline V gives CDR1 SGHAT, CDR2 FQNNGV. CDR3 amino acids: CASSLGAGATFQYF. DNA for the CDR3: TGTGCCAGCAGCTTAGGAGCGGGTGCAACCTTTCAGTACTTC.

This chain joins TRBV5-1 and TRBJ2-6; D might be TRBD1 (5 bases). The V gene's germline CDR1 is SGHRS and CDR2 YFSETQ. The CDR3 loop spans 14 amino acids. The V end was cut by 6 bases, the J end by 0 bases, with 7 bases between. CDR3 in DNA: TGCGCCAGCACAGACAGCTCTGGGGCCAACGTCCTGACTTTC. Its translation: CASTDSSGANVLTF.

This clone was counted only a few times. V gene TRBV6-5 combines with J gene TRBJ2-7, with a possible D match to TRBD2 (6 bases). The CDR3 spans 15 residues. CDR1 is MNHEY, CDR2 SVGAGI, per germline. The V end lost 3 bases, the J end lost 4 bases, and 16 bases lay between the germline ends. For the CDR3, the DNA is TGTGCCAGCAGTTATTCCCAACTGGGGGGTTACGAGCAGTACTTC. Translating it yields CASSYSQLGGYEQYF.

The V gene is TRBV15, the J gene TRBJ1-5, with D possibly being TRBD1 (6 bases). The CDR3 is 13 amino acids. Germline-derived CDR1 and CDR2 are LNHNV and YYDKDF (reference sequence). V lost 6 bases and J lost 7, with 13 bases in between. CDR3 nucleotide sequence: TGTGCCACCAGGGGGGCCCAGGGACAGCCCCAGCATTTT. This encodes CATRGAQGQPQHF.

The chain links TRBV28 to TRBJ1-6; 7 positions match TRBD1. The junction had 4 bases not matched to a gene; V was cut back by 9 bases and J by 5 bases. Germline V gene sequence: CDR1 MDHEN, CDR2 SYDVKM. The CDR3 loop spans 13 amino acids. In DNA form, the CDR3 reads TGTGCCAGTTGGGACAGCAATAATTCACCCCTCCACTTT. This gives the protein CASWDSNNSPLHF.

The chain couples TRBV4-3 to TRBJ1-5; 7 bases align to TRBD1. The V gene's germline CDR1 is LGHNA and CDR2 YSLEER. CDR3 length equals 15 residues. V lost 6 bases and J lost 0; bases outside the gene matches: 5. The CDR3: CASSQDRNSNQPQHF. In nucleotides, the CDR3 is TGCGCCAGCAGTCAGGACAGGAATAGCAATCAGCCCCAGCATTTT.